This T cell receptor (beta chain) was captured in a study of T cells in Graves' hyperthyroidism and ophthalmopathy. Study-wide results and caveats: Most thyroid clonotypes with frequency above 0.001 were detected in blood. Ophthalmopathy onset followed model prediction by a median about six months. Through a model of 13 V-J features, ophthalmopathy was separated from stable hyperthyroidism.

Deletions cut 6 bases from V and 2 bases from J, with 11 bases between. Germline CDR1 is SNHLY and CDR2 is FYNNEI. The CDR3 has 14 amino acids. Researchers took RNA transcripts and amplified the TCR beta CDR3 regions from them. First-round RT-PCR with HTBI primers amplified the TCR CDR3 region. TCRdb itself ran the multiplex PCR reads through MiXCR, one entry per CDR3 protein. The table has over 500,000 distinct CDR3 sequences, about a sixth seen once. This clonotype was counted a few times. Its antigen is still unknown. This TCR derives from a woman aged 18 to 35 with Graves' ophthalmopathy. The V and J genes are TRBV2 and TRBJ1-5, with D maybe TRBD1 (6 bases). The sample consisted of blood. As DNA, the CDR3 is TGTGCCAGCAGACCATCAGGGGGCAATCAGCCCCAGCATTTT. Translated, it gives CASRPSGGNQPQHF. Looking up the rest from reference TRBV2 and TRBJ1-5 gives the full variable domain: EPEVTQTPSHQVTQMGQEVILRCVPISNHLYFYWYRQILGQKVEFLVSFYNNEISEKSEIFDDQFSVERPDGSNFTLKIRSTKLEDSAMYFCASRPSGGNQPQHFGDGTRLSIL.